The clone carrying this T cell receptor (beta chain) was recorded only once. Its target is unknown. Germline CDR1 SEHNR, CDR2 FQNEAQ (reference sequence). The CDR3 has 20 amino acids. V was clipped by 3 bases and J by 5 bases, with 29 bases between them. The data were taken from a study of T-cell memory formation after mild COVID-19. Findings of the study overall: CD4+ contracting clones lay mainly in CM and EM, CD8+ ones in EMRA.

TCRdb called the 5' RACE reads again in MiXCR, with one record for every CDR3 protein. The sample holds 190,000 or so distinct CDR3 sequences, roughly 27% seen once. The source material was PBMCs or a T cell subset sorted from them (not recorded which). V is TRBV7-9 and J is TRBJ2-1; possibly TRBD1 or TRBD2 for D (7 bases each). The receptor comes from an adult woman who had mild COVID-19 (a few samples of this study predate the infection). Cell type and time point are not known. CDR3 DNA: TGTGCCAGCAGCTTTAAGCGGGATTCAGGGGGAGGATATCGCGACAATGAGCAGTTCTTC. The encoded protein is CASSFKRDSGGGYRDNEQFF.